Shown below are 9 T cell receptor beta chains from a single sample sequenced in a study of OX40 agonist ivuxolimab in advanced cancers. Library prep was done by the immunoSEQ multiplex PCR assay. TCRdb's version of the immuneACCESS table is confined to in-frame rearrangements and falls short of the full clone set. An unresolved V gene accounts for under half of the shortfall where checked; the remainder is of unknown origin. For this sample the table gives approximately 52,000 clones, of which approximately 83% were detected only once. The ten top clones hold approximately 12% of the sample. The sequenced sample was CD4+ or CD8+ T cells sorted from blood, obtained in a trial of the OX40 agonist ivuxolimab. These receptors originate from an adult with an advanced solid tumor such as melanoma, head and neck, liver or kidney cancer.

The chain has TRBV5-6 and TRBJ1-1, with 8 bases matching TRBD1. There are 14 residues in the CDR3. V lost 4 bases and J lost 0; bases outside the gene matches: 2. The germline V gene has CDR1 SGHDT and CDR2 YYEEEE. CDR3 residues: CASSRTGMNTEAFF. CDR3 nucleotides: TGTGCCAGCAGCCGGACAGGGATGAACACTGAAGCTTTCTTT.

The chain is built from TRBV19 and TRBJ1-1; no firm D call. The V gene's germline CDR1 is LNHDA and CDR2 SQIVND (reference sequence). V lost 8 bases to trimming and J lost 2 bases, with 12 bases between them. CDR3 length: 13 amino acids. As DNA, the CDR3 is TGTGCCAGTGGGCGTTTTCGCAACACTGAAGCTTTCTTT. This encodes CASGRFRNTEAFF.

V is TRBV7-2 and J is TRBJ1-1; tentative D call: TRBD1 (5 bases). CDR3 size: 14 residues. V gave up 5 bases and J gave up 1 base, with 11 bases separating them. Germline CDR1 and CDR2: SGHTA and FQGNSA. The CDR3 DNA follows: TGTGCCAGCAGCCCGCGGACAAAGAACACTGAAGCTTTCTTT. Translation: CASSPRTKNTEAFF.

The genes are TRBV5-6 and TRBJ2-2, with unresolved D. The CDR3 has 13 amino acids. The V gene's germline CDR1 is SGHDT and CDR2 YYEEEE. The ends were cut back, 0 bases at V and 1 base at J, with 1 base in the middle. In DNA, the CDR3 is TGTGCCAGCAGCTTGGGGAACACCGGGGAGCTGTTTTTT. Translation: CASSLGNTGELFF.

The sample holds one count of this clone. The chain couples TRBV7-9 to TRBJ1-5, with D possibly matching TRBD1 (5 bases). Germline assignment: CDR1 SEHNR and CDR2 FQNEAQ (reference sequence). Deletions cut 3 bases from V and 0 bases from J, with 12 bases between. The CDR3 length is 16 residues. This CDR3 reads CASSLGTPNSNQPQHF. The DNA for the CDR3 is TGTGCCAGCAGCTTGGGGACGCCGAATAGCAATCAGCCCCAGCATTTT.

The chain links TRBV11-2 to TRBJ2-3; D may be TRBD2 (6 bases). Germline assignment: CDR1 SGHAT and CDR2 FQNNGV. The CDR3 runs 18 residues. Trimming took 4 bases from V and 0 from J, leaving 20 bases between them. DNA for the CDR3: TGTGCCAGCAGCTCCTACCCGAGGGACTTTACTAGCACAGATACGCAGTATTTT. Translating gives CASSSYPRDFTSTDTQYF.

A word on this clone: The CDR3 ends on some other residue instead of the conserved phenylalanine or tryptophan, so this is likely a read error. The chain uses TRBV11-2 and TRBJ1-6; D is unresolved. With 11 bases removed from V and 6 bases from J, the gap between germline ends came to 17 bases. This CDR3 is built from 14 residues. CDR1 is SGHAT, CDR2 FQNNGV, per germline. The CDR3, as DNA: TGTGCCTCACGAGGGTCCCCCCTTAATTCACCCCTCCACCTT. Translated, it gives CASRGSPLNSPLHL.

Worth noting for this clone: The junction departs from germline at one end; a sequencing error may be responsible. V and J are TRBV13 and TRBJ1-2, with 7 bases identical to TRBD1. Germline assignment: CDR1 PRHDT and CDR2 FYEKMQ (reference sequence). CDR3 length equals 16 residues. The CDR3 here is CASSLGQAPSNYGYTF. The CDR3 DNA sequence: TGTGCCAGCAGCCTAGGACAGGCGCCTTCTAACTATGGCTACACCTTC.

The gene calls are TRBV19 and TRBJ1-1, with D unresolved. The germline V and J ends were trimmed by 3 bases and 3 bases, with 11 bases remaining between them. This CDR3 is 14 amino acids long. The germline V gene has CDR1 LNHDA and CDR2 SQIVND (reference sequence). The CDR3: CASSIERGDTEAFF. In DNA form, the CDR3 reads TGTGCCAGTAGTATCGAGCGCGGGGACACTGAAGCTTTCTTT.